This T cell receptor beta chain was sequenced during a study of cytomegalovirus exposure and HLA in healthy donors. Across the study: Among approximately 400 genotyped donors, 65% to 90% fell in the Caucasian-associated ancestry cluster. Study-level points and caveats: Previous analysis showed most TCR beta V segments were productive about 87% or about 30% of the time. A few chains linked to CMV were shown in vitro to be specific for CMV antigens. With DRB1 most and HLA-C fewest, TCR association rates differed between HLA loci in a later analysis.

PCR primers comprised 60 Vbeta and 13 Jbeta primers. The method was immunoSEQ multiplex PCR; TCRdb's version includes in-frame clones alone and lacks a portion of them. The profile covers 170,000 or so clones, with around 77% appearing a single time and approximately 2.5% taken by the ten largest. As for this clone: What it recognizes is unknown.

The TCR comes from a man between 60 and 75 years old in good health and CMV-seronegative. Material: PBMCs.

In DNA form, the CDR3 reads TGTGCCATCCGCACAGGGGGCGACTCTTTCTTT. This sequence encodes CAIRTGGDSFF. J is TRBJ1-1 and V is TRBV6-1; 9 nucleotides agree with TRBD1. With V trimmed by 10 bases and J by 12 bases, 9 bases remained unmatched. This CDR3 is built from 11 residues. Germline CDR1 MNHNS, CDR2 SASEGT.